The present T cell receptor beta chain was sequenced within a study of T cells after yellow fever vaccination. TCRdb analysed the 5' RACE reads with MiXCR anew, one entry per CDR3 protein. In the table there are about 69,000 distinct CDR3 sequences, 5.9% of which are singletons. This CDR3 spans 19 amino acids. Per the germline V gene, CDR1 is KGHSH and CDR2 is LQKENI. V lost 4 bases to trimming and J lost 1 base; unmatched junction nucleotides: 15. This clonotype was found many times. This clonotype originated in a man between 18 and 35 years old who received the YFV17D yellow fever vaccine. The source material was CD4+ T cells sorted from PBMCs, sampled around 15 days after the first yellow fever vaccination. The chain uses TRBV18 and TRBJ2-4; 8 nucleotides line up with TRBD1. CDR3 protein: CASSRIEQGVGVAKNIQYF. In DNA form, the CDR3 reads TGTGCCAGCTCACGGATCGAACAGGGGGTTGGAGTTGCCAAAAACATTCAGTACTTC.